A single sample is the source of the 2 T cell receptor beta chains below, sequenced in a study of patients and donors after allogeneic stem cell transplantation. TCRdb itself ran the RT-PCR reads through MiXCR, one entry per CDR3 protein. The sample has roughly 40,000 distinct CDR3 sequences; over 25% are singletons. The sample comprised blood, either unsorted or a sorted T cell fraction (not recorded which). The receptors originated from a human donor who was either an allogeneic HSCT recipient or a stem cell or donor lymphocyte infusion donor (not recorded which). It is not recorded whose cells these are; they may come from a transplant donor.

This chain uses TRBV11-2 with TRBJ1-1; D not certain. Germline CDR1 reads SGHAT; CDR2 reads FQNNGV. CDR3 length equals 12 residues. Trimming cost V 5 bases and J 8 bases, with 12 bases left between them. The CDR3 nucleotides are TGTGCCAGCAGCCTGGAGGGAGGGGAAGCTTTCTTT. Residues: CASSLEGGEAFF.

The chain is built from TRBV7-8 and TRBJ1-4; D gene unclear. The CDR3 is 15 amino acids. Trimming removed 5 bases from V and 0 bases from J, with 10 bases in between. Germline-derived CDR1 and CDR2 are SGHVS and FQNEAQ. The CDR3 coding sequence is TGTGCCAGCAGCGTTCGCACGGCAACTAATGAAAAACTGTTTTTT. Its protein is CASSVRTATNEKLFF. Filled out from reference TRBV7-8 and TRBJ1-4, the complete variable domain reads GAGVSQSPRYKVAKRGQDVALRCDPISGHVSLFWYQQALGQGPEFLTYFQNEAQLDKSGLPSDRFFAERPEGSVSTLKIQRTQQEDSAVYLCASSVRTATNEKLFFGSGTQLSVL.